This passage covers 5 T cell receptor beta chains from one sample sequenced in a study of blood T cell repertoires in COVID-19. Clones were sequenced by immunoSEQ multiplex PCR, and TCRdb holds only the in-frame ones, with some missing. The sample has roughly 330,000 clones, approximately 88% seen once. The sequencing sample was made of peripheral blood. The source is a man aged 25 to 45 with COVID-19, enrolled during active disease.

The chain recombines TRBV28 with TRBJ1-2; 7 bases match TRBD1. Germline loops: CDR1 MDHEN, CDR2 SYDVKM. V gave up 2 bases and J gave up 6 bases; unmatched junction bases: 6. This CDR3 has 14 residues. The CDR3 DNA sequence: TGTGCCAGCAGTTTACTGATGACAGGGAATGGCTACACCTTC. Translating it yields CASSLLMTGNGYTF.

V gene TRBV6-5 combines with J gene TRBJ1-6; no firm D call. The CDR3 has 11 residues. Germline CDR1 reads MNHEY; CDR2 reads SVGAGI. Trimming removed 6 bases from V and 7 bases from J, with 4 bases in between. CDR3: CASRENSPLHF. CDR3 coding DNA: TGTGCCAGCAGGGAGAATTCACCCCTCCACTTT.

The V gene is TRBV29-1, the J gene TRBJ2-7, with D perhaps TRBD1 (5 bases). The V end lost 4 bases, the J end lost 4 bases, and 5 bases lay between the germline ends. The CDR3 consists of 10 residues. In germline, CDR1 is SQVTM, CDR2 ANQGSEA. Written as DNA, the CDR3 is TGCAGCGTTGGACAGTACGAGCAGTACTTC. Translation: CSVGQYEQYF.

V usage is TRBV28 and J usage is TRBJ1-1; 7 positions agree with TRBD1. J was trimmed by 5 bases and V by 6 bases; bases with no gene match: 9. The CDR3 is 14 amino acids. The germline gives CDR1 MDHEN, CDR2 SYDVKM. The CDR3, as DNA: TGTGCCAGCAGCCTCGGAGACAGGGCTACTGAAGCTTTCTTT. Amino acids: CASSLGDRATEAFF.

This chain links TRBV5-4 with TRBJ1-5; D gene uncertain. V was shortened by 4 bases and J by 2 bases, with 19 bases between the two germline ends. CDR3 size: 17 residues. CDR1 and CDR2 (germline): SGHNT, YYREEE (reference sequence). DNA for the CDR3: TGTGCCAGCAGCATGGGTGGCAGGCTCATGGGCAATCAGCCCCAGCATTTT. Translation gives CASSMGGRLMGNQPQHF.